The 28 T cell receptor beta chains presented below share a single source sample, sequenced in a study of regulatory T cells in long-lasting Graves disease. The TCR beta library used iRepertoire HTBI primers with Arm-PCR amplification of CDR3. Each CDR3 protein gets one entry after TCRdb re-called the multiplex PCR reads with MiXCR. The sample contains 300,000 to 350,000 distinct CDR3 sequences, 15% to 20% of which appear only once. Stated time point: persistent/refractory GD, antithyroid drugs over 5 years with positive TRAb. Making the TCR library involved RNA that had been extracted from PBMCs. The source was peripheral blood mononuclear cells (PBMCs), collected when the disease was refractory, from a patient treated with antithyroid drugs. The source is a female donor with Graves disease.

The chain joins TRBV20-1 to TRBJ2-1, with 9 bases lining up with TRBD2. The ends lost 6 bases at V and 8 bases at J; junction bases unmatched: 14. This CDR3 is 15 amino acids long. Germline-derived CDR1 and CDR2 are DFQATT and SNEGSKA (reference sequence). The CDR3 DNA reads as TGCAGTGCATGGGGGCTAGCGGGGCCACGGGATGAGCAGTTCTTC. Residues: CSAWGLAGPRDEQFF.

The rearrangement links TRBV28 to TRBJ1-5, with D hard to call. The CDR3 length is 13 residues. Germline CDR1 is MDHEN and CDR2 is SYDVKM. Trimming left V 3 bases short and J 1 base short, with 4 bases between. The DNA for the CDR3 is TGTGCCAGCAGTTTTGCGAGCAATCAGCCCCAGCATTTT. Translation gives CASSFASNQPQHF.

This clonotype came up many times. The chain links TRBV11-2 to TRBJ1-2; 9 positions agree with TRBD1. V dropped 3 bases and J dropped 8; count of bases not matched to a gene: 10. Germline CDR1 is SGHAT and CDR2 is FQNNGV. This CDR3 region has 15 residues. This chain's CDR3 is CASSFRGDRVDGYTF. As DNA, the CDR3 is TGTGCCAGCAGCTTTAGGGGGGACAGGGTGGACGGCTACACCTTC.

This clonotype was seen ten or more times. V is TRBV11-2 and J is TRBJ2-5; 7 bases are shared with TRBD1. Germline values: CDR1 SGHAT, CDR2 FQNNGV. The CDR3 spans 14 residues. The V gene end was trimmed by 1 base and the J gene end by 5 bases; junction bases not matched to a gene: 4. The CDR3 nucleotides read TGTGCCAGCAGCTTAGTGTCACAGGGGGAGACCCAGTACTTC. Its translation: CASSLVSQGETQYF.

The CDR3 loop is CASSLSQGALGEQYF. CDR3 in DNA: TGCGCCAGCAGCTTGTCCCAGGGGGCTCTGGGCGAGCAGTACTTC. The chain is built from TRBV5-1 and TRBJ2-7; 8 nucleotides line up with TRBD1. The J segment lost 6 bases and the V segment lost 1 base, leaving 9 bases of the junction unmatched. The CDR3 runs 15 residues. Per germline, CDR1 SGHRS and CDR2 YFSETQ. The full variable domain, its missing parts supplied by reference TRBV5-1 and TRBJ2-7, is KAGVTQTPRYLIKTRGQQVTLSCSPISGHRSVSWYQQTPGQGLQFLFEYFSETQRNKGNFPGRFSGRQFSNSRSEMNVSTLELGDSALYLCASSLSQGALGEQYFGPGTRLTVT.

The chain links TRBV7-2 to TRBJ1-6; 10 bases line up with TRBD1. Germline lookup yields CDR1 SGHTA and CDR2 FQGNSA. After removal of 0 bases from V and 2 bases from J, the junction contained 1 base not matched to a gene. The CDR3 length is 17 residues. The DNA of the CDR3 is TGTGCCAGCAGCTTAGCCGGGACAGGGGCCTATAATTCACCCCTCCACTTT. Residues: CASSLAGTGAYNSPLHF.

This clonotype was seen only a few times. This chain uses TRBV11-2 with TRBJ2-1; 11 bases line up with TRBD2. The CDR3 spans 14 residues. CDR1 is SGHAT and CDR2 is FQNNGV in the germline V gene. V lost 3 bases to trimming and J lost 5 bases; unmatched junction nucleotides: 0. CDR3 sequence: CASSLTSGDNEQFF. CDR3 in DNA: TGTGCCAGCAGCTTGACTAGCGGGGACAATGAGCAGTTCTTC.

There are many counts of this clonotype. The rearrangement links TRBV5-1 to TRBJ1-2; D gene uncertain. Per germline, CDR1 SGHRS and CDR2 YFSETQ. With 2 bases removed from V and 4 bases from J, the gap between germline ends came to 21 bases. The CDR3 covers 17 residues. This chain's CDR3 is CASSLGTGIGSSYGYTF. The DNA of the CDR3 is TGCGCCAGCAGCTTAGGTACCGGAATCGGGTCGTCCTATGGCTACACCTTC. Full variable domain (remainder filled in from reference TRBV5-1 and TRBJ1-2): KAGVTQTPRYLIKTRGQQVTLSCSPISGHRSVSWYQQTPGQGLQFLFEYFSETQRNKGNFPGRFSGRQFSNSRSEMNVSTLELGDSALYLCASSLGTGIGSSYGYTFGSGTRLTVV.

The V gene is TRBV20-1, the J gene TRBJ2-4, with a tentative D call TRBD2 (6 bases). The V gene lost 3 bases and the J gene lost 0 bases, with 12 bases spanning the gap. Germline lookup yields CDR1 DFQATT and CDR2 SNEGSKA (reference sequence). This CDR3 has 15 residues. The CDR3 sequence is CSASRTSIAKNIQYF. CDR3 nucleotide sequence: TGCAGTGCTAGTAGAACTAGCATAGCCAAAAACATTCAGTACTTC.

The table lists this clonotype with many counts. The V gene is TRBV12-3 or TRBV12-4, the J gene TRBJ1-2; weak D call: TRBD1 (5 bases). The CDR3 sequence is 14 residues long. V dropped 3 bases and J dropped 5 bases, with 13 bases sitting between them. The CDR3 spells CASSLVGGVYGYTF. The CDR3 DNA follows: TGTGCCAGCAGTTTGGTGGGGGGAGTTTATGGCTACACCTTC.

This sequence joins TRBV7-3 and TRBJ1-6; 8 bases fit TRBD1. The CDR3 has 15 residues. CDR1 is SGHTA, CDR2 FQGTGA, per germline. Trimming removed 1 base from V and 6 bases from J; junction bases left unmatched: 2. The CDR3 bases are TGTGCCAGCAGCTTAAACACAGGGGGTAATTCACCCCTCCACTTT. This encodes CASSLNTGGNSPLHF.

This clonotype has a count of ten or more. J is TRBJ2-7 and V is TRBV2; D not resolved. From germline, CDR1 is SNHLY and CDR2 FYNNEI. This CDR3 spans 12 amino acids. V lost 7 bases, J lost 3 bases, and 10 bases lay in between. The CDR3 coding sequence is TGTGCCAGCATCGAGACTCACTACGAGCAGTACTTC. Translation: CASIETHYEQYF.

This clonotype was found many times. DNA for the CDR3: TGTGCCAGCAGTTACTCGTTCTTGGGAGGGGCGGAATATGAAGCTTTCTTT. This translates into CASSYSFLGGAEYEAFF. V and J are TRBV6-6 and TRBJ1-1; TRBD1 might be the D (5 bases). CDR3 length: 17 residues. V lost 0 bases, J lost 7 bases, and 21 bases lay in between. Germline values: CDR1 MNHNY, CDR2 SVGAGI (reference sequence).

The chain recombines TRBV4-3 with TRBJ1-2; D might be TRBD1 (5 bases). The CDR3 has 15 residues. The V end lost 0 bases, the J end lost 4 bases, and 12 bases lay between the germline ends. Germline lookup yields CDR1 LGHNA and CDR2 YSLEER. CDR3 region: CASSQEGGASYGYTF. The CDR3 nucleotides are TGCGCCAGCAGCCAAGAAGGTGGGGCCAGCTATGGCTACACCTTC.

The chain combines TRBV11-2 with TRBJ2-1, with 7 positions matching TRBD1. The CDR3 is 16 residues long. Germline V lookup: CDR1 SGHAT, CDR2 FQNNGV. V was pared by 3 bases and J by 3 bases, with 8 bases of the junction left unmatched. CDR3 DNA sequence: TGTGCCAGCAGCTTGGCCGGGCCAGGGGGCTACAATGAGCAGTTCTTC. Amino acids: CASSLAGPGGYNEQFF.

This clonotype came up many times. The chain combines TRBV20-1 with TRBJ1-1; the D gene is possibly TRBD1 (6 bases). Per germline, CDR1 DFQATT and CDR2 SNEGSKA (reference sequence). This CDR3 is built from 13 residues. Trimming removed 5 bases from V and 4 bases from J, with 14 bases in between. The CDR3 region is CSAEGGAGTEAFF. In nucleotides, the CDR3 is TGCAGTGCTGAGGGGGGGGCGGGCACTGAAGCTTTCTTT.

This clonotype has more than one count but fewer than ten. V and J are TRBV7-9 and TRBJ2-7, with D perhaps TRBD1 or TRBD2 (6 bases each). CDR3 length equals 15 residues. Trimming pared 3 bases from V and 5 bases from J, leaving 17 bases between. Looked up from germline, CDR1 is SEHNR and CDR2 is FQNEAQ (reference sequence). The CDR3 is CASSFLGGSSDEQYF. DNA of the CDR3: TGTGCCAGCAGCTTCCTAGGGGGGTCTTCGGACGAGCAGTACTTC.

This clonotype was counted only a few times. The CDR3 DNA is TGCAGTGCTAGAGTAGGTACAGGCTTCCGAAACCAGCATTTT. It codes for CSARVGTGFRNQHF. The rearrangement links TRBV20-1 to TRBJ1-5; TRBD1 might be the D (5 bases). The CDR3 is made up of 14 amino acids. The germline V gene encodes CDR1 DFQATT and CDR2 SNEGSKA (reference sequence). V lost 1 base to trimming and J lost 12 bases, with 19 bases between them.

This clonotype was counted many times. CDR3: CASSERTGNQPQHF. CDR3 coding DNA: TGTGCCAGCAGTGAGCGGACAGGGAATCAGCCCCAGCATTTT. This sequence joins TRBV2 and TRBJ1-5, with 8 bases lining up with TRBD1. The V and J ends lost 3 bases and 4 bases, in that order; junction bases with no gene match: 2. The CDR3 spans 14 residues. Per germline, CDR1 SNHLY and CDR2 FYNNEI.

V and J are TRBV30 and TRBJ2-7; D is unclear. The CDR3 length is 13 residues. The V gene lost 1 base and the J gene lost 0 bases, with 7 bases spanning the gap. CDR1 and CDR2 (germline): GTSNPN, SVGIG (reference sequence). CDR3 residues: CAWSGQSSYEQYF. In DNA form, the CDR3 reads TGTGCCTGGAGTGGTCAGAGCTCCTACGAGCAGTACTTC.

This clonotype showed up many times. The V gene is TRBV12-3 or TRBV12-4, the J gene TRBJ2-7; 8 positions agree with TRBD2. The ends lost 5 bases at V and 6 bases at J; junction bases unmatched: 9. The CDR3 runs 14 residues. Here the CDR3 DNA reads TGTGCCAGCAGTGAAAGCGGGAGACGGGGCGAGCAGTACTTC. Protein: CASSESGRRGEQYF.

A note on this clonotype: This may come from a read error, since a much larger clone is one base off. The CDR3 nucleotides are TGTGTCAGCAGTTTAGCGGGGGTCCAAGAGACCCAGTACTTC. This translates into CVSSLAGVQETQYF. The V and J genes are TRBV6-2 or TRBV6-3 and TRBJ2-5, with TRBD2 matching 9 bases. Germline V lookup: CDR1 MNHEY, CDR2 SVGEGT. This CDR3 region has 14 residues.

At least ten counts were recorded for this clonotype. J is TRBJ2-5 and V is TRBV7-2; 8 bases agree with TRBD2. Germline V gene sequence: CDR1 SGHTA, CDR2 FQGNSA. V was pared by 0 bases and J by 5 bases, with 14 bases of the junction left unmatched. The CDR3 extends over 18 amino acids. Written as DNA, the CDR3 is TGTGCCAGCAGCTTAGCGTACTTGGATCGGGGGGGCGTGGAGACCCAGTACTTC. This gives the protein CASSLAYLDRGGVETQYF. Using reference TRBV7-2 and TRBJ2-5 for the parts outside the CDR3, the full variable domain is GAGVSQSPSNKVTEKGKDVELRCDPISGHTALYWYRQSLGQGLEFLIYFQGNSAPDKSGLPSDRFSAERTGGSVSTLTIQRTQQEDSAVYLCASSLAYLDRGGVETQYFGPGTRLLVL.

This clonotype was seen repeatedly, ten times or more. J is TRBJ1-6 and V is TRBV6-5; 7 bases map to TRBD1. Germline CDR1 and CDR2: MNHEY and SVGAGI. The CDR3 is 14 residues long. J was trimmed by 6 bases and V by 2 bases; bases with no gene match: 1. Here the CDR3 DNA reads TGTGCCAGCAGTTACAACAGGGGTAATTCACCCCTCCACTTT. Translation: CASSYNRGNSPLHF.

CDR3 DNA: TGTGCCACCTCTCGGGACTATAATTCACCCCTCCACTTT. Translated, it gives CATSRDYNSPLHF. This sequence joins TRBV7-2 and TRBJ1-6; D not resolved. Germline V gene sequence: CDR1 SGHTA, CDR2 FQGNSA. The CDR3 is made up of 13 amino acids. The V and J ends lost 10 bases and 3 bases respectively, with 10 bases between them.

The genes are TRBV4-1 and TRBJ2-6; TRBD1 agrees at 8 bases. Looked up from germline, CDR1 is MGHRA and CDR2 is YSYEKL. Germline trimming cut 4 bases from V and 3 bases from J; bases unmatched to any gene: 11. The length of the CDR3 is 18 residues. Here the CDR3 reads CASSRGQGQRYGANVLTF. Here the CDR3 DNA reads TGCGCCAGCAGCCGCGGACAGGGACAGCGGTATGGGGCCAACGTCCTGACTTTC.

This clonotype was recorded a few times. The chain combines TRBV2 with TRBJ1-1, with a weak D call TRBD1 (6 bases). The CDR3 is made up of 14 amino acids. Germline V gene data show CDR1 as SNHLY and CDR2 as FYNNEI. The ends were cut back, 5 bases at V and 5 bases at J, with 15 bases in the middle. CDR3 sequence: CASSYRVGGTEAFF. CDR3 bases: TGTGCCAGCAGTTACAGGGTGGGGGGGACTGAAGCTTTCTTT. The full variable domain, rest sourced from reference TRBV2 and TRBJ1-1, is EPEVTQTPSHQVTQMGQEVILRCVPISNHLYFYWYRQILGQKVEFLVSFYNNEISEKSEIFDDQFSVERPDGSNFTLKIRSTKLEDSAMYFCASSYRVGGTEAFFGQGTRLTVV.

The genes are TRBV7-8 and TRBJ2-2, with a tentative D call TRBD2 (8 bases). Trimming took 7 bases from V and 2 from J, leaving 17 bases between them. The CDR3 loop spans 16 amino acids. In germline, CDR1 is SGHVS, CDR2 FQNEAQ. Here the CDR3 reads CASIPTGGGNTGELFF. CDR3 sequence (DNA): TGTGCCAGCATCCCCACGGGAGGGGGCAACACCGGGGAGCTGTTTTTT.